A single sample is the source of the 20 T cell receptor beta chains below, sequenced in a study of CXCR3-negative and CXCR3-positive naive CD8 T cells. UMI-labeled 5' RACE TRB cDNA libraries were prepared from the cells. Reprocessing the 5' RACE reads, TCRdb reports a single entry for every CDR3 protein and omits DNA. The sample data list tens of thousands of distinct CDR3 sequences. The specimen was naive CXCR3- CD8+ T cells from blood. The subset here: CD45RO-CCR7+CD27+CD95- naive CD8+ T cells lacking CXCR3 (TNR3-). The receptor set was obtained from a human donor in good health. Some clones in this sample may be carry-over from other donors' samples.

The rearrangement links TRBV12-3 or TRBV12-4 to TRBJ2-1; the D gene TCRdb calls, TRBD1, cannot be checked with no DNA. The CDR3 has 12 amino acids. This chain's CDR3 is CASTLKFNEQFF.

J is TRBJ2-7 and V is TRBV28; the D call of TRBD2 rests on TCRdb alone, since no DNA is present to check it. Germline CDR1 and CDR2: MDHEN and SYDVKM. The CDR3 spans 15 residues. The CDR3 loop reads CASSLGLAGAGEQYF.

CDR3: CAWRSGGAYEQYF. This chain uses TRBV30 with TRBJ2-7; TCRdb designates TRBD1, a call that cannot be tested without DNA. The CDR3 consists of 13 residues. The V gene's germline CDR1 is GTSNPN and CDR2 SVGIG (reference sequence).

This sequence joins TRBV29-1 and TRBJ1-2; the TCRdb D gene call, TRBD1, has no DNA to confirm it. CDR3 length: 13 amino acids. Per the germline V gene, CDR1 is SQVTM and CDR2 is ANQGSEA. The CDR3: CSAKQQGNYGYTF.

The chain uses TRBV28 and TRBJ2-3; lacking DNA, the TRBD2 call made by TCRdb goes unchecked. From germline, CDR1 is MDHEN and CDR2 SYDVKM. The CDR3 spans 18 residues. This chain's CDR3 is CASSSSGLAGGPLDTQYF. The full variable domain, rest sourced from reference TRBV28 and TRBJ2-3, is DVKVTQSSRYLVKRTGEKVFLECVQDMDHENMFWYRQDPGLGLRLIYFSYDVKMKEKGDIPEGYSVSREKKERFSLILESASTNQTSMYLCASSSSGLAGGPLDTQYFGPGTRLTVL.

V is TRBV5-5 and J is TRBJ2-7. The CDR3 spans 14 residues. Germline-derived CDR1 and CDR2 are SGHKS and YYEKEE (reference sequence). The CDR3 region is CASSSLYGPYEQYF.

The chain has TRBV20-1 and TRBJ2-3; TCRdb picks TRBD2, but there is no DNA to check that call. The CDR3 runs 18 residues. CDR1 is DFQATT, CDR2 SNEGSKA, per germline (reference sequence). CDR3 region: CSASWASGTTTFPDTQYF.

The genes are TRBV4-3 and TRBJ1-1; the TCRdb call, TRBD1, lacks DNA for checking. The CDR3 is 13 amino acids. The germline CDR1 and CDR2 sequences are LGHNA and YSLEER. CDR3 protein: CASSRQGGTEAFF.

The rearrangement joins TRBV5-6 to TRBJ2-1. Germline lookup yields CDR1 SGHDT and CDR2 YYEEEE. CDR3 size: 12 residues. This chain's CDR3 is CASSFSSDEQFF.

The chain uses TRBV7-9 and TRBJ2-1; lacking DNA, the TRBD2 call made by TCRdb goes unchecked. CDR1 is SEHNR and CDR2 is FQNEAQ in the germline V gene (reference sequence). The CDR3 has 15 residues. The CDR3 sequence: CASSFRLAGGDEQFF.

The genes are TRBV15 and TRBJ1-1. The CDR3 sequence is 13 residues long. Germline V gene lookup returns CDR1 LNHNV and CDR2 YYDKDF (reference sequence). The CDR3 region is CATSGLENTEAFF.

This chain's CDR3 is CASSLAGTTDTQYF. V is TRBV7-9 and J is TRBJ2-3. The CDR3 covers 14 residues. CDR1 and CDR2 (germline): SEHNR, FQNEAQ (reference sequence).

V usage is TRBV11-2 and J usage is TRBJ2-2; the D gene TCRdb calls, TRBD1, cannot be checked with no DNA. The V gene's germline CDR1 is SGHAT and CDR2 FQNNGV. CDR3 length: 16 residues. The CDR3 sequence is CASSHKQGSNTGELFF.

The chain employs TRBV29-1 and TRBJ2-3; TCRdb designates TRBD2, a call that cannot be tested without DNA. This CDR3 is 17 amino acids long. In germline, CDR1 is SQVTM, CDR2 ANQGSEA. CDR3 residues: CSVDGFYGPLPEDTQYF.

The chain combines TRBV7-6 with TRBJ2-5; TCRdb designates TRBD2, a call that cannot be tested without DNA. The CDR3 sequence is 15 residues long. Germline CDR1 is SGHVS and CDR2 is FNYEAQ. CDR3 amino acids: CASSSLTSGKETQYF.

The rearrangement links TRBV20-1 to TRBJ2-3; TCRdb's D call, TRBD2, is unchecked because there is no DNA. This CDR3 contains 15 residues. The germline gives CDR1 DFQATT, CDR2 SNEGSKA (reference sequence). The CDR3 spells CSAYQLAGESDTQYF.

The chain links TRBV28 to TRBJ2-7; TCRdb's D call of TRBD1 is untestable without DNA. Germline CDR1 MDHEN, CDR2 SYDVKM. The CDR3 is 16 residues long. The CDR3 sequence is CASSQDRGSLIYEQYF.

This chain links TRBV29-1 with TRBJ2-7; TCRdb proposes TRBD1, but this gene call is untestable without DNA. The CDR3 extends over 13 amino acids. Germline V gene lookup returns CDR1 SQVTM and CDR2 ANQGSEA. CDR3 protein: CSVEQGEAYEQYF.

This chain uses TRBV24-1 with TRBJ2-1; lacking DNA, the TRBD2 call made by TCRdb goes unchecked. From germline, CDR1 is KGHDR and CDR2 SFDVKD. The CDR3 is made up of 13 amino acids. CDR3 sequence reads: CATGSSAYNEQFF.

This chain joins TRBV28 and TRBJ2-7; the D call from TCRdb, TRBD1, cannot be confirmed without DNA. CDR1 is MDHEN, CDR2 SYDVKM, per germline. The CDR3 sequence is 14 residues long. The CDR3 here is CASSLGDRAYEQYF.